The sequence of this T cell receptor beta chain was determined in a study of tumor and adjacent non-tumor tissue in lung cancer. Background on the study: The patients, roughly 10 men and about 5 women, were about 31 to 76 with stage I to III disease. Each sample yielded approximately 4.2 million productive TCRbeta reads on average. The study, taken as a whole, reports: TCR diversity was significantly greater in tumor than normal lung tissue.

A remark on this clonotype: Its specificity is unknown.

V was trimmed by 6 bases and J by 8 bases, leaving 25 bases between them. This CDR3 spans 16 amino acids. The library came from three nested PCR rounds adapted from ARM-PCR protocols. MiXCR, applied by TCRdb to the multiplex PCR reads, yields one record per CDR3 protein. The data contain approximately 110,000 distinct CDR3 sequences, 75% of them singletons. No cell sorting was done before RNA was extracted from the tissue. The receptor's source is a woman aged 55 to 70 with non-small cell lung cancer. The chain carries TRBV12-3 or TRBV12-4 and TRBJ1-2, with D perhaps TRBD1 (5 bases). The material sequenced was lung tumor tissue. CDR3 bases: TGTGCCAGCAGCACCGGGACGGCAACTTCTGGTTTCGGCTACACCTTC. This gives the protein CASSTGTATSGFGYTF.